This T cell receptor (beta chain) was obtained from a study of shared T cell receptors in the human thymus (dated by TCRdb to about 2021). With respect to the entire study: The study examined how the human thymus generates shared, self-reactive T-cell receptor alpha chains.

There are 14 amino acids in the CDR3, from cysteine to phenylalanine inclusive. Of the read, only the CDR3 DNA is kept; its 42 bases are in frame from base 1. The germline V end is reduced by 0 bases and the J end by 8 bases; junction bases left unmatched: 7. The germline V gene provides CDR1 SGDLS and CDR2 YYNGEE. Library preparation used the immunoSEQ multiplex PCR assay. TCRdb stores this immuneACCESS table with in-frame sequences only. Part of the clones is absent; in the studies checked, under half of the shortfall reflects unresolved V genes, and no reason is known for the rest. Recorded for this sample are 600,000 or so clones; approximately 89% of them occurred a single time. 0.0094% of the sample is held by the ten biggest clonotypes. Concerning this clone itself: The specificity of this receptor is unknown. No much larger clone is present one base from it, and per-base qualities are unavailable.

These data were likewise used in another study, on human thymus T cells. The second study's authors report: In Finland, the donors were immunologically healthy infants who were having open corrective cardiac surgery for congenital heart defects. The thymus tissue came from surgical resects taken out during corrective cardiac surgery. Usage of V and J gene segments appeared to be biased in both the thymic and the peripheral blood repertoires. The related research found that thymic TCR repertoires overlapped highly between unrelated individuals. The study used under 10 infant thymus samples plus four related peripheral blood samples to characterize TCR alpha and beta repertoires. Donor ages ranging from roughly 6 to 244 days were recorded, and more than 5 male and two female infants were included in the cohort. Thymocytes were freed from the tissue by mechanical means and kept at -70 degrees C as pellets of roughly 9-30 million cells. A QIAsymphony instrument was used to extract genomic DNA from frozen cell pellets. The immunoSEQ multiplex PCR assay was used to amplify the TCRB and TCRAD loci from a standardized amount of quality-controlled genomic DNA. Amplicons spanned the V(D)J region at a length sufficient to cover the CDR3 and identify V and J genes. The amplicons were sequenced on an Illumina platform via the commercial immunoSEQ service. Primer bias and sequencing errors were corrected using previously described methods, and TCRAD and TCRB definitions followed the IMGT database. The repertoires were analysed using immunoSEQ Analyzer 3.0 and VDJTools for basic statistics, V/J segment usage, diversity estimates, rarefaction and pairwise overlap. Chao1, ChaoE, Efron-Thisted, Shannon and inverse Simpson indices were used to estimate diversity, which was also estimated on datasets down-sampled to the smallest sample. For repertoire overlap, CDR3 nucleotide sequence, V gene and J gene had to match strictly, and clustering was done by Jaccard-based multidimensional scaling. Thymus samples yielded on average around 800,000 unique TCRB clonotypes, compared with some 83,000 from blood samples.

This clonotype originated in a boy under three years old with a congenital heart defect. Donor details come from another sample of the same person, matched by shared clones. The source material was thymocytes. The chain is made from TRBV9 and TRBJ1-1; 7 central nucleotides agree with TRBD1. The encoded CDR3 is CASSVATGTDEAFF. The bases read TGTGCCAGCAGCGTAGCTACGGGGACAGACGAAGCTTTCTTT.